This passage covers 32 T cell receptor beta chains from one sample sequenced in a study of blood T cell repertoires in COVID-19. Assay used: immunoSEQ multiplex PCR; TCRdb lists only in-frame clones, some missing. Of about 230,000 clones listed, about 90% are singletons. The sample taken for sequencing was peripheral blood. These receptors were taken from a woman in her sixties or seventies with acute or convalescent COVID-19.

Turning to this clone: Other nucleotide sequences from this sample produce the same CDR3. The rearrangement joins TRBV7-2 to TRBJ2-6; 10 positions agree with TRBD1. V lost 8 bases to trimming and J lost 0 bases; unmatched junction nucleotides: 4. This CDR3 comprises 16 residues. Germline assignment: CDR1 SGHTA and CDR2 FQGNSA. CDR3 residues: CASRDRGVSGANVLTF. Written as DNA, the CDR3 is TGTGCCAGCCGGGACAGGGGAGTCTCTGGGGCCAACGTCCTGACTTTC.

This chain links TRBV19 with TRBJ2-1; TRBD1 aligns across 11 bases. Germline V lookup: CDR1 LNHDA, CDR2 SQIVND (reference sequence). The trim removed 7 bases at V and 5 bases at J, leaving 7 bases unmatched. This CDR3 has 15 amino acids. The CDR3 spells CASNLGQGVNNEQFF. CDR3 DNA: TGTGCCAGTAATTTGGGACAGGGGGTAAACAATGAGCAGTTCTTC.

The chain combines TRBV28 with TRBJ1-2; 9 bases align to TRBD1. In germline, CDR1 is MDHEN, CDR2 SYDVKM. With V trimmed by 11 bases and J by 5 bases, 12 bases remained unmatched. CDR3 length equals 14 residues. In DNA, the CDR3 is TGTGCCTTAACCCAAAGGGACAGGGCTTATGGCTACACCTTC. Protein sequence: CALTQRDRAYGYTF.

The chain employs TRBV18 and TRBJ1-1; 8 nucleotides align to TRBD1. Germline V lookup: CDR1 KGHSH, CDR2 LQKENI. Trimming cost V 4 bases and J 4 bases; bases outside gene matches: 17. The CDR3 consists of 18 residues. This CDR3 reads CASSLHGQGSPRGTEAFF. DNA of the CDR3: TGTGCCAGCTCACTTCACGGACAGGGCTCCCCTCGGGGCACTGAAGCTTTCTTT.

The CDR3 nucleotides are TGTGCCAGTAGTGGACTAGCGGGAATGGCAGATACGCAGTATTTT. It specifies CASSGLAGMADTQYF. The J gene is TRBJ2-3, the V gene TRBV19, with TRBD2 identical over 12 bases. This CDR3 region has 15 residues. V was clipped by 5 bases and J by 4 bases; unmatched bases: 4. Per germline, CDR1 LNHDA and CDR2 SQIVND (reference sequence).

The chain employs TRBV5-1 and TRBJ1-2, with unresolved D. The CDR3 spans 14 residues. Per germline, CDR1 SGHRS and CDR2 YFSETQ. V was shortened by 2 bases and J by 2 bases, with 10 bases between the two germline ends. CDR3 in DNA: TGCGCCAGCAGCTTCGAGGGTTCCAACTATGGCTACACCTTC. Translating it yields CASSFEGSNYGYTF.

The chain is built from TRBV24-1 and TRBJ2-5; 12 bases are a match to TRBD1. Germline CDR1 KGHDR, CDR2 SFDVKD. Trimming took 1 base from V and 4 from J; bases not matched to a gene: 6. The CDR3 covers 17 residues. CDR3 DNA: TGTGCCACCAGTGATTTCGGGACAGGGGGCGCGGGAGAGACCCAGTACTTC. As protein: CATSDFGTGGAGETQYF.

This clone appeared a few times. The chain uses TRBV6-5 and TRBJ1-4; D is unresolved. In germline, CDR1 is MNHEY, CDR2 SVGAGI. The CDR3 consists of 15 residues. The V end lost 2 bases, the J end lost 4 bases, and 11 bases lay between the germline ends. CDR3 protein: CASSYRRELNEKLFF. As DNA, the CDR3 is TGTGCCAGCAGTTACAGGAGGGAACTTAATGAAAAACTGTTTTTT.

The chain uses TRBV6-5 and TRBJ1-6, with D tentatively TRBD1 (6 bases). The CDR3 is made up of 14 amino acids. Between the trimmed V and J ends, which lost 5 bases and 11 bases, there was a span of 16 bases. Germline lookup yields CDR1 MNHEY and CDR2 SVGAGI. The CDR3 region has the DNA TGTGCCAGCAGTCTCAAAGGTGAGGGGGCACCCCTCCACTTT. Translation gives CASSLKGEGAPLHF.

The chain is built from TRBV29-1 and TRBJ1-1; maybe TRBD1 (6 bases). The CDR3 has 14 residues. V gave up 7 bases and J gave up 4 bases, with 19 bases separating them. Germline V gene sequence: CDR1 SQVTM, CDR2 ANQGSEA. The CDR3 loop reads CSANTGSGFTEAFF. In nucleotides, the CDR3 is TGCAGCGCCAACACAGGGTCAGGATTCACTGAAGCTTTCTTT.

The chain carries TRBV21-1 and TRBJ1-1; TRBD1 was called by the table and not checked on the DNA. TRBV21-1 is listed as a pseudogene. The CDR3 totals 15 residues. The CDR3, as DNA: TGTGCCAGCAGCAGTCCAGACAGGGAGAACACTGAAGCTTTCTTT. Translating it yields CASSSPDRENTEAFF.

The rearrangement joins TRBV19 to TRBJ1-3; D unclear. Trimming stripped 5 bases from V and 2 bases from J, with 13 bases between. Germline V lookup: CDR1 LNHDA, CDR2 SQIVND (reference sequence). The CDR3 is 15 amino acids. The CDR3 loop reads CASSRQENAGNTIYF. Here the CDR3 DNA reads TGTGCCAGTAGTCGCCAGGAAAATGCTGGAAACACCATATATTTT.

V usage is TRBV4-3 and J usage is TRBJ2-1; 9 bases align to TRBD2. This CDR3 has 19 amino acids. Germline CDR1 is LGHNA and CDR2 is YSLEER. J gave up 4 bases and V 0 bases, and 13 bases lay outside the gene matches. CDR3 in amino acids: CASSQDFVRASGTYNEQFF. CDR3 coding DNA: TGCGCCAGCAGCCAAGATTTCGTCCGGGCTAGCGGGACGTACAATGAGCAGTTCTTC.

This clone was observed once. V and J are TRBV5-5 and TRBJ2-6; possible D gene TRBD1, 5 bases. Trimming shortened V by 0 bases and J by 0 bases, and 10 bases separated the two germline ends. The CDR3 runs to 17 residues. The V gene's germline CDR1 is SGHKS and CDR2 YYEKEE (reference sequence). The CDR3 nucleotides are TGTGCCAGCAGCTTGGGGGGCAGCCTCTCTGGGGCCAACGTCCTGACTTTC. It codes for CASSLGGSLSGANVLTF. Looking up the rest from reference TRBV5-5 and TRBJ2-6 gives the full variable domain: DAGVTQSPTHLIKTRGQQVTLRCSPISGHKSVSWYQQVLGQGPQFIFQYYEKEERGRGNFPDRFSARQFPNYSSELNVNALLLGDSALYLCASSLGGSLSGANVLTFGAGSRLTVL.

This chain links TRBV11-1 with TRBJ1-1; D remains unclear. Germline V gives CDR1 SGHAT, CDR2 FQDESV (reference sequence). This CDR3 has 15 amino acids. Deletions cut 0 bases from V and 2 bases from J, with 10 bases between. The CDR3 nucleotides are TGTGCCAGCAGCTTAGCTCGGGTTCAAAACACTGAAGCTTTCTTT. Amino acids: CASSLARVQNTEAFF.

The chain links TRBV7-3 to TRBJ2-1; possibly TRBD2 for D (6 bases). Trimming took 5 bases from V and 9 from J, leaving 8 bases between them. This CDR3 region has 11 residues. Per germline, CDR1 SGHTA and CDR2 FQGTGA. The CDR3 bases are TGTGCCAGCAGCCTGGGGGGTGAGCAGTTCTTC. Translated: CASSLGGEQFF.

The chain combines TRBV6-5 with TRBJ1-3, with D perhaps TRBD1 (6 bases). Trimming left V 5 bases short and J 1 base short, with 12 bases between. The CDR3 length is 15 residues. Germline V gives CDR1 MNHEY, CDR2 SVGAGI. CDR3 in amino acids: CASSLIQGSGNTIYF. Written as DNA, the CDR3 is TGTGCCAGCAGTCTGATACAGGGTTCTGGAAACACCATATATTTT.

The chain carries TRBV3-1 (or the pseudogene TRBV3-2) and TRBJ2-7, with 9 bases identical to TRBD2. The germline V gene encodes CDR1 LGHDT and CDR2 YNNKEL (reference sequence). The CDR3 is 16 amino acids. The V gene end was trimmed by 1 base and the J gene end by 6 bases; junction bases not matched to a gene: 10. This CDR3 is CASSQVGGRAFGEQYF. In DNA form, the CDR3 reads TGTGCCAGCAGCCAAGTCGGCGGGAGGGCCTTCGGCGAGCAGTACTTC.

CDR3 sequence reads: CASGTEMNTEAFF. The DNA for the CDR3 is TGTGCCAGCGGAACAGAGATGAACACTGAAGCTTTCTTT. V and J are TRBV2 and TRBJ1-1; no definite D call. Germline V CDR1 and CDR2: SNHLY, FYNNEI. This CDR3 region has 13 residues. Trimming removed 8 bases at V and 0 bases at J, with 10 bases between.

The CDR3 bases are TGTGCCTGCCCCCCGACGTGGACTAGCGGAGCTGGGGATGAGCAGTTCTTC. This sequence encodes CACPPTWTSGAGDEQFF. The chain couples TRBV30 to TRBJ2-1; 10 bases are a match to TRBD2. This CDR3 comprises 17 residues. V dropped 6 bases and J dropped 8; count of bases not matched to a gene: 19. In germline, CDR1 is GTSNPN, CDR2 SVGIG (reference sequence).

The CDR3 sequence is CASSSDRNTEAFF. The CDR3 coding sequence is TGTGCCAGCAGTTCGGACAGGAACACTGAAGCTTTCTTT. This sequence joins TRBV12-3 or TRBV12-4 and TRBJ1-1; possible D gene TRBD1, 6 bases. V gave up 4 bases and J gave up 1 base, with 7 bases separating them. This CDR3 comprises 13 residues.

About this clone: The junction does not match germline at one end; this may be a read error. J is TRBJ2-7 and V is TRBV9, with 10 bases that match TRBD1. The germline gives CDR1 SGDLS, CDR2 YYNGEE. This CDR3 is built from 16 residues. CDR3 residues: CASSPRDRGSSYEQYF. The CDR3 DNA reads TGTGCCAGCAGCCCGCGGGACAGGGGCTCCTCCTACGAGCAATACTTC. The complete variable domain, with remaining parts taken from reference TRBV9 and TRBJ2-7, reads DSGVTQTPKHLITATGQRVTLRCSPRSGDLSVYWYQQSLDQGLQFLIQYYNGEERAKGNILERFSAQQFPDLHSELNLSSLELGDSALYFCASSPRDRGSSYEQYFGPGTRLTVT.

The chain combines TRBV5-6 with TRBJ1-2; maybe TRBD1 (5 bases). V was cut by 4 bases and J by 8 bases, with 15 bases left in between. This CDR3 is built from 13 residues. Germline values: CDR1 SGHDT, CDR2 YYEEEE. The CDR3 is CASSAQGFSGYTF. DNA for the CDR3: TGTGCCAGCAGCGCTCAGGGATTTTCGGGCTACACCTTC.

This clone was detected only once. J is TRBJ1-6 and V is TRBV7-9; 8 nucleotides align to TRBD1. The CDR3 is 17 residues long. Trimming at V came to 7 bases and at J to 6 bases, leaving 14 bases not matched to a gene. In germline, CDR1 is SEHNR, CDR2 FQNEAQ (reference sequence). CDR3 protein: CASTLIYGTGINSPLHF. The CDR3 nucleotides are TGTGCCAGCACCCTAATTTATGGGACAGGAATTAATTCACCCCTCCACTTT. Variable domain in full (rest from reference TRBV7-9 and TRBJ1-6): DTGVSQNPRHKITKRGQNVTFRCDPISEHNRLYWYRQTLGQGPEFLTYFQNEAQLEKSRLLSDRFSAERPKGSFSTLEIQRTEQGDSAMYLCASTLIYGTGINSPLHFGNGTRLTVT.

The gene calls are TRBV2 and TRBJ1-3; possible D gene TRBD1, 6 bases. The V end lost 6 bases, the J end lost 2 bases, and 14 bases lay between the germline ends. This CDR3 contains 15 residues. Germline V gene lookup returns CDR1 SNHLY and CDR2 FYNNEI. The CDR3 DNA reads as TGTGCCAGCAGCCTACAGGGAACCCCTGGAAACACCATATATTTT. Its translation: CASSLQGTPGNTIYF.

The chain combines TRBV7-2 with TRBJ1-2; the match to TRBD1 covers 9 bases. V dropped 3 bases and J dropped 2; count of bases not matched to a gene: 4. The CDR3 is made up of 15 amino acids. Per the germline V gene, CDR1 is SGHTA and CDR2 is FQGNSA. The CDR3 spells CASSFTGGSNYGYTF. As DNA, the CDR3 is TGTGCCAGCAGCTTCACAGGGGGCTCAAACTATGGCTACACCTTC.

This clone has just one count. The chain uses TRBV7-6 and TRBJ2-7, with TRBD2 matching over 9 bases. Germline assignment: CDR1 SGHVS and CDR2 FNYEAQ. The CDR3 has 12 amino acids. The ends lost 5 bases at V and 7 bases at J; junction bases unmatched: 3. For the CDR3, the DNA is TGTGCCAGCAGCACTAGCGGGCGGGAGCAGTACTTC. The encoded protein is CASSTSGREQYF. The whole variable domain, filled in from reference TRBV7-6 and TRBJ2-7, reads GAGVSQSPRYKVTKRGQDVALRCDPISGHVSLYWYRQALGQGPEFLTYFNYEAQQDKSGLPNDRFSAERPEGSISTLTIQRTEQRDSAMYRCASSTSGREQYFGPGTRLTVT.

This chain connects TRBV5-1 to TRBJ2-1; 9 nucleotides agree with TRBD2. Looked up from germline, CDR1 is SGHRS and CDR2 is YFSETQ. This CDR3 comprises 16 residues. Trimming removed 1 base from V and 5 bases from J; junction bases left unmatched: 7. The CDR3 DNA follows: TGCGCCAGCAGCTTGCTGTCGAGCGGGAGGAACAATGAGCAGTTCTTC. This gives the protein CASSLLSSGRNNEQFF.

The chain combines TRBV28 with TRBJ1-6; D remains unclear. V was pared by 7 bases and J by 9 bases, with 10 bases between. This CDR3 comprises 12 residues. Germline values: CDR1 MDHEN, CDR2 SYDVKM. The DNA of the CDR3 is TGTGCCAGCACTTCTGCAGGTTCACCCCTCCACTTT. Translated: CASTSAGSPLHF.

This chain joins TRBV15 and TRBJ2-7, with 9 bases matching TRBD1. Trimming took 0 bases from V and 4 from J; bases not matched to a gene: 13. Germline loops: CDR1 LNHNV, CDR2 YYDKDF (reference sequence). This CDR3 contains 18 residues. CDR3 DNA sequence: TGTGCCACCAGCAGAGAGTCTACTCCGGGACAGGGACTTTACGAGCAGTACTTC. Its translation is CATSRESTPGQGLYEQYF.

The rearrangement uses TRBV3-1 (or the pseudogene TRBV3-2) and TRBJ1-3; tentative D call: TRBD1 (6 bases). The CDR3 length is 16 residues. Trimming took 3 bases from V and 0 from J, leaving 12 bases between them. Germline V gene lookup returns CDR1 LGHDT and CDR2 YNNKEL (reference sequence). The CDR3 sequence is CASSQDRWNSGNTIYF. The CDR3, as DNA: TGTGCCAGCAGCCAGGACAGATGGAACTCTGGAAACACCATATATTTT.

The V and J genes are TRBV18 and TRBJ1-5; maybe TRBD1 (5 bases). Germline V gene data show CDR1 as KGHSH and CDR2 as LQKENI. Deletions cut 2 bases from V and 2 bases from J, with 10 bases between. The CDR3 is 15 residues long. CDR3 nucleotide sequence: TGTGCCAGCTCACCAGGTCGGGGGGGCAATCAGCCCCAGCATTTT. It translates to CASSPGRGGNQPQHF.